One and the same sample provided the 31 T cell receptor beta chains below, sequenced in a study of pediatric ulcerative colitis. Data came from immunoSEQ multiplex PCR; TCRdb stores just in-frame clones and leaves some out. The sample records about 17,000 clones, about three quarters being singletons. During colonoscopy, one to two rectal pinch biopsies were collected. What was sequenced was gut tissue. These receptors originate from a girl between 10 and 17 years old with moderate ulcerative colitis.

This clone is medium-sized (0.01 to 0.1%) within its sample. Here the CDR3 reads CASSSAPDRGRIGYTF. The DNA for the CDR3 is TGTGCCAGCAGCTCAGCCCCGGACAGGGGGCGCATTGGCTACACCTTC. J is TRBJ1-2 and V is TRBV5-4; 11 bases agree with TRBD1. The length of the CDR3 is 16 residues. The germline V gene encodes CDR1 SGHNT and CDR2 YYREEE (reference sequence). The junction had 11 bases not matched to a gene; V was cut back by 3 bases and J by 7 bases.

The CDR3 sequence: CASSVGVHGYTF. The CDR3 nucleotides are TGTGCCAGCAGTGTCGGGGTCCACGGCTACACCTTC. V is TRBV25-1 and J is TRBJ1-2; D remains unclear. The ends were cut back, 4 bases at V and 8 bases at J, with 11 bases in the middle. CDR1 and CDR2 (germline): MGHDK, SYGVNS. The CDR3 sequence is 12 residues long.

The DNA of the CDR3 is TGTGCCAGCAGCCTACGTCAGGGCGCTGACCTCAATCAGCCCCAGCATTTT. It encodes CASSLRQGADLNQPQHF. The chain uses TRBV7-3 and TRBJ1-5; a possible D gene is TRBD1 (5 bases). CDR1 is SGHTA, CDR2 FQGTGA, per germline. Between the trimmed V and J ends, which lost 5 bases and 3 bases, there was a span of 20 bases. The CDR3 extends over 17 amino acids.

This clone was seen once. The J gene is TRBJ1-6, the V gene TRBV27; possible D gene TRBD1, 6 bases. The CDR3 length is 14 residues. Germline-derived CDR1 and CDR2 are MNHEY and SMNVEV (reference sequence). V was shortened by 2 bases and J by 7 bases, with 9 bases between the two germline ends. CDR3 bases: TGTGCCAGCAGTTTAGGACAGAAGAATTCACCCCTCCACTTT. Amino acids: CASSLGQKNSPLHF.

The chain carries TRBV6-1 and TRBJ1-2; D is undetermined. CDR1 and CDR2 from the germline V gene are MNHNS and SASEGT. Trimming took off 2 bases at V and 3 bases at J, with 13 bases between the two ends. This CDR3 is 15 amino acids long. This CDR3 is CASSESGWGHYGYTF. The DNA for the CDR3 is TGTGCCAGCAGTGAATCGGGGTGGGGTCACTATGGCTACACCTTC.

This sequence joins TRBV27 and TRBJ2-7; 8 positions match TRBD2. The CDR3 is 16 residues long. V was clipped by 4 bases and J by 2 bases; unmatched bases: 10. CDR1 and CDR2 (germline): MNHEY, SMNVEV (reference sequence). CDR3 loop: CASSSEKRESPYEQYF. For the CDR3, the DNA is TGTGCCAGCAGTTCCGAGAAGCGGGAGTCCCCCTACGAGCAGTACTTC.

Of note for this clone: In the same sample, other DNA sequences code for this CDR3. The genes are TRBV6-6 and TRBJ2-6; D possibly corresponds to TRBD2 (5 bases). The V end was cut by 8 bases, the J end by 4 bases, with 9 bases between. The CDR3 extends over 13 amino acids. Germline V lookup: CDR1 MNHNY, CDR2 SVGAGI (reference sequence). The CDR3 protein is CASGEGGANVLTF. The CDR3 DNA is TGTGCCAGCGGAGAGGGAGGGGCCAACGTCCTGACTTTC.

The J gene is TRBJ2-7, the V gene TRBV7-2, with a tentative D call TRBD2 (6 bases). CDR1 and CDR2 from the germline V gene are SGHTA and FQGNSA. The ends were cut back, 5 bases at V and 3 bases at J, with 11 bases in the middle. The CDR3 loop spans 13 amino acids. CDR3 coding DNA: TGTGCCAGCAGCCGGGACTCCTACTACGAGCAGTACTTC. Translation gives CASSRDSYYEQYF.

The rearrangement links TRBV18 to TRBJ2-3; either TRBD1 or TRBD2 may supply D (5 bases each). This CDR3 has 16 residues. Between the trimmed V and J ends, which lost 2 bases and 5 bases, there was a span of 17 bases. The V gene's germline CDR1 is KGHSH and CDR2 LQKENI. CDR3 coding DNA: TGTGCCAGCTCACCAAGGTCCGTAGGGGCGGGAGATACGCAGTATTTT. Amino acids: CASSPRSVGAGDTQYF.

The CDR3 spells CASSQRGGRFAEAFF. CDR3 coding DNA: TGTGCCAGCAGCCAGCGGGGGGGTCGGTTTGCTGAAGCTTTCTTT. This chain connects TRBV7-2 to TRBJ1-1, with a weak D call TRBD1 (5 bases). Between the trimmed V and J ends, which lost 5 bases and 6 bases, there was a span of 19 bases. Germline V CDR1 and CDR2: SGHTA, FQGNSA. The CDR3 length is 15 residues.

This rearrangement joins TRBV30 to TRBJ2-3, with 9 positions matching TRBD2. The CDR3 extends over 17 amino acids. The trim removed 4 bases at V and 1 base at J, leaving 12 bases unmatched. Germline values: CDR1 GTSNPN, CDR2 SVGIG (reference sequence). The CDR3 here is CAWKGGRVKGGTDTQYF. CDR3 nucleotide sequence: TGTGCCTGGAAGGGCGGGAGGGTCAAGGGGGGCACAGATACGCAGTATTTT.

The rearrangement joins TRBV15 to TRBJ1-2; 8 bases are shared with TRBD1. Trimming removed 9 bases from V and 4 bases from J; junction bases left unmatched: 4. This CDR3 comprises 12 residues. Germline-derived CDR1 and CDR2 are LNHNV and YYDKDF (reference sequence). DNA of the CDR3: TGTGCCACTAGGACAGGGCGCTATGGCTACACCTTC. It yields the protein CATRTGRYGYTF. Using reference TRBV15 and TRBJ1-2 for the parts outside the CDR3, the full variable domain is DAMVIQNPRYQVTQFGKPVTLSCSQTLNHNVMYWYQQKSSQAPKLLFHYYDKDFNNEADTPDNFQSRRPNTSFCFLDIRSPGLGDTAMYLCATRTGRYGYTFGSGTRLTVV.

This clone has a handful of counts. The rearrangement joins TRBV18 to TRBJ2-7, with TRBD1 matching over 8 bases. Germline V gene lookup returns CDR1 KGHSH and CDR2 LQKENI. The CDR3 extends over 15 amino acids. V dropped 4 bases and J dropped 4; count of bases not matched to a gene: 9. CDR3 coding DNA: TGTGCCAGCTCACTCCCCGGTACAGGGGGGTACGAGCAGTACTTC. Translated: CASSLPGTGGYEQYF. Looking up the rest from reference TRBV18 and TRBJ2-7 gives the full variable domain: NAGVMQNPRHLVRRRGQEARLRCSPMKGHSHVYWYRQLPEEGLKFMVYLQKENIIDESGMPKERFSAEFPKEGPSILRIQQVVRGDSAAYFCASSLPGTGGYEQYFGPGTRLTVT.

This rearrangement joins TRBV6-4 to TRBJ2-3; 11 bases are shared with TRBD2. The CDR3 is 15 residues long. Germline V gene lookup returns CDR1 MRHNA and CDR2 SNTAGT. With V trimmed by 0 bases and J by 4 bases, 0 bases remained unmatched. The CDR3 protein is CASSDSSGGADTQYF. The CDR3 DNA reads TGTGCCAGCAGTGACTCTAGCGGGGGGGCAGATACGCAGTATTTT.

The J gene is TRBJ2-1, the V gene TRBV5-4; TRBD2 matches 10 bases. Germline CDR1 and CDR2: SGHNT and YYREEE (reference sequence). The V segment lost 4 bases and the J segment 3 bases; nucleotides outside the gene matches: 4. This CDR3 is 15 amino acids long. CDR3 nucleotide sequence: TGTGCCAGCAGCCCCCGGACTAGCGGCTACAATGAGCAGTTCTTC. Its translation: CASSPRTSGYNEQFF.

The CDR3 sequence: CASSQESASADTQYF. The CDR3 DNA reads TGTGCCAGCAGCCAAGAGTCGGCTAGCGCAGATACGCAGTATTTT. The chain combines TRBV4-2 with TRBJ2-3, with D possibly being TRBD2 (6 bases). In germline, CDR1 is LGHNA, CDR2 YNFKEQ. The CDR3 covers 15 residues. The ends were cut back, 0 bases at V and 4 bases at J, with 11 bases in the middle.

This chain joins TRBV9 and TRBJ1-3; D ambiguous. This CDR3 comprises 15 residues. Trimming took 0 bases from V and 7 from J, leaving 14 bases between them. CDR1 is SGDLS and CDR2 is YYNGEE in the germline V gene. CDR3: CASSVDPNLHNTIYF. CDR3 DNA sequence: TGTGCCAGCAGCGTAGATCCTAACCTACACAACACCATATATTTT.

The chain combines TRBV19 with TRBJ2-1, with 7 bases that match TRBD1. CDR1 and CDR2 from the germline V gene are LNHDA and SQIVND (reference sequence). V gave up 5 bases and J gave up 3 bases; unmatched junction bases: 10. The CDR3 contains 16 residues. The CDR3 DNA sequence: TGTGCCAGTAGTCCGAAGGGACAGAGAAACTACAATGAGCAGTTCTTC. Protein: CASSPKGQRNYNEQFF.

This chain links TRBV2 with TRBJ2-1; 9 bases are a match to TRBD1. Germline V gene sequence: CDR1 SNHLY, CDR2 FYNNEI. V was clipped by 4 bases and J by 7 bases; unmatched bases: 8. CDR3 length: 15 amino acids. CDR3 protein: CASSGETGGFNEQFF. The CDR3 DNA sequence: TGTGCCAGCAGTGGGGAGACAGGGGGATTTAATGAGCAGTTCTTC.

The chain is built from TRBV5-1 and TRBJ2-3; TRBD1 or TRBD2 may be the D gene (5 bases each). Germline CDR1 and CDR2: SGHRS and YFSETQ. V lost 5 bases to trimming and J lost 4 bases, with 14 bases between them. There are 14 residues in the CDR3. Written as DNA, the CDR3 is TGCGCCAGCAGAGTTCAGGGCGGGCCAGATACGCAGTATTTT. This encodes CASRVQGGPDTQYF.

The CDR3 reads CASSVEVGLGSYNEQFF. The CDR3 region has the DNA TGTGCCAGCAGCGTAGAGGTGGGACTAGGGTCCTACAATGAGCAGTTCTTC. This chain connects TRBV9 to TRBJ2-1; 8 nucleotides line up with TRBD2. The CDR3 loop spans 17 amino acids. The V and J ends lost 0 bases and 1 base, in that order; junction bases with no gene match: 6. CDR1 and CDR2 (germline): SGDLS, YYNGEE.

As concerns this clone: One junction end does not reproduce the germline sequence, and a read error may be involved. The rearrangement joins TRBV7-9 to TRBJ2-7; D gene unclear. Germline V CDR1 and CDR2: SEHNR, FQNEAQ (reference sequence). This CDR3 has 8 residues. The CDR3 reads CASSSRDF. The CDR3 nucleotides are TGTGCCAGCAGCAGTAGGGACTTC.

A few counts support this clone. The chain is built from TRBV7-8 and TRBJ1-1, with 10 positions matching TRBD1. The CDR3 covers 15 residues. Germline CDR1 is SGHVS and CDR2 is FQNEAQ. J was trimmed by 5 bases and V by 4 bases; bases with no gene match: 7. The CDR3 coding sequence is TGTGCCAGCAGCTGGGGTCGGACAGGGGGTACTGAAGCTTTCTTT. Protein: CASSWGRTGGTEAFF. The whole variable domain, remainder taken from reference TRBV7-8 and TRBJ1-1, is GAGVSQSPRYKVAKRGQDVALRCDPISGHVSLFWYQQALGQGPEFLTYFQNEAQLDKSGLPSDRFFAERPEGSVSTLKIQRTQQEDSAVYLCASSWGRTGGTEAFFGQGTRLTVV.

The chain has TRBV9 and TRBJ2-7; 8 nucleotides agree with TRBD2. CDR1 SGDLS and CDR2 YYNGEE come from the germline V gene. Trimming took 0 bases from V and 3 from J; bases not matched to a gene: 5. This CDR3 region has 15 residues. DNA of the CDR3: TGTGCCAGCAGCGTAGGGCCAGCGGGAGTCTACGAGCAGTACTTC. Residues: CASSVGPAGVYEQYF.

V is TRBV2 and J is TRBJ2-3; 7 positions match TRBD1. The CDR3 runs 12 residues. CDR1 SNHLY and CDR2 FYNNEI come from the germline V gene. The V segment lost 6 bases and the J segment 9 bases; nucleotides outside the gene matches: 6. The CDR3 region is CASRDRDDTQYF. In DNA, the CDR3 is TGTGCCAGCAGAGACAGGGACGACACGCAGTATTTT. Drawing the rest from reference TRBV2 and TRBJ2-3, the complete variable domain is EPEVTQTPSHQVTQMGQEVILRCVPISNHLYFYWYRQILGQKVEFLVSFYNNEISEKSEIFDDQFSVERPDGSNFTLKIRSTKLEDSAMYFCASRDRDDTQYFGPGTRLTVL.

The V and J genes are TRBV6-5 and TRBJ2-3; no definite D call. Germline V gives CDR1 MNHEY, CDR2 SVGAGI. CDR3 length equals 13 residues. Trimming left V 3 bases short and J 6 bases short, with 10 bases between. The CDR3 protein is CASSYLNADTQYF. The CDR3 nucleotides are TGTGCCAGCAGTTATCTTAACGCGGATACGCAGTATTTT.

The V and J genes are TRBV5-6 and TRBJ1-6; D might be TRBD1 (6 bases). Germline V gene sequence: CDR1 SGHDT, CDR2 YYEEEE. This CDR3 contains 15 residues. Trimming took off 0 bases at V and 8 bases at J, with 12 bases between the two ends. CDR3 coding DNA: TGTGCCAGCAGCTTGGCCGGACAGACTTATTCACCCCTCCACTTT. Amino acid sequence: CASSLAGQTYSPLHF.

The chain recombines TRBV6-6 with TRBJ1-2; maybe TRBD1 (6 bases). Germline-derived CDR1 and CDR2 are MNHNY and SVGAGI (reference sequence). V was clipped by 2 bases and J by 2 bases, with 9 bases between them. The CDR3 covers 14 residues. The CDR3 spells CASSYADSNYGYTF. CDR3 DNA: TGTGCCAGCAGTTACGCGGACAGCAACTATGGCTACACCTTC.

V is TRBV7-3 and J is TRBJ2-3, with 7 positions matching TRBD2. The CDR3 covers 15 residues. Germline trimming cut 2 bases from V and 1 base from J; bases unmatched to any gene: 3. Germline-derived CDR1 and CDR2 are SGHTA and FQGTGA. This chain's CDR3 is CASSLQRGRTDTQYF. CDR3 DNA sequence: TGTGCCAGCAGCTTACAGCGGGGCCGCACAGATACGCAGTATTTT.

The V and J genes are TRBV2 and TRBJ1-2, with a possible D match to TRBD1 (5 bases). Trimming pared 6 bases from V and 4 bases from J, leaving 12 bases between. The CDR3 covers 13 residues. Germline V gene sequence: CDR1 SNHLY, CDR2 FYNNEI. The CDR3 region has the DNA TGTGCCAGCAGGATGACAGAAGGCTATGGCTACACCTTC. It encodes CASRMTEGYGYTF. Drawing the rest from reference TRBV2 and TRBJ1-2, the complete variable domain is EPEVTQTPSHQVTQMGQEVILRCVPISNHLYFYWYRQILGQKVEFLVSFYNNEISEKSEIFDDQFSVERPDGSNFTLKIRSTKLEDSAMYFCASRMTEGYGYTFGSGTRLTVV.

J is TRBJ1-2 and V is TRBV13; possibly TRBD1 for D (6 bases). CDR3 length: 14 residues. CDR1 is PRHDT, CDR2 FYEKMQ, per germline (reference sequence). Trimming removed 2 bases from V and 5 bases from J, with 12 bases in between. CDR3 loop: CASSLSGTHYGYTF. The DNA for the CDR3 is TGTGCCAGCAGCTTATCCGGGACACATTATGGCTACACCTTC.